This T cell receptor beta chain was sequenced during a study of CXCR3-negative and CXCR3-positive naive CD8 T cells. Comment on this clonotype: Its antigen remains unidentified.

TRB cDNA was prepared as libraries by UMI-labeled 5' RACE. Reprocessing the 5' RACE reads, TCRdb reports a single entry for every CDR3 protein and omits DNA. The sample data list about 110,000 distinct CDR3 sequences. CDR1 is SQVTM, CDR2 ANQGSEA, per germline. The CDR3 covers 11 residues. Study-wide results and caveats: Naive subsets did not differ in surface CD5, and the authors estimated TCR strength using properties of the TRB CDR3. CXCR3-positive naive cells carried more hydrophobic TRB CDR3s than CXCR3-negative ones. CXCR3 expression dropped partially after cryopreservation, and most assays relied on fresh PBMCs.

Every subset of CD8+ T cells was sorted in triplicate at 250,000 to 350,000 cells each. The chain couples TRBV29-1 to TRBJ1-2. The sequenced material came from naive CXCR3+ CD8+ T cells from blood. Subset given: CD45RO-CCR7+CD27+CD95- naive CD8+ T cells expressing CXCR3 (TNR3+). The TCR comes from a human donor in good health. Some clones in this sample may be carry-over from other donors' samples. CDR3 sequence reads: CSVAEVYGYTF.